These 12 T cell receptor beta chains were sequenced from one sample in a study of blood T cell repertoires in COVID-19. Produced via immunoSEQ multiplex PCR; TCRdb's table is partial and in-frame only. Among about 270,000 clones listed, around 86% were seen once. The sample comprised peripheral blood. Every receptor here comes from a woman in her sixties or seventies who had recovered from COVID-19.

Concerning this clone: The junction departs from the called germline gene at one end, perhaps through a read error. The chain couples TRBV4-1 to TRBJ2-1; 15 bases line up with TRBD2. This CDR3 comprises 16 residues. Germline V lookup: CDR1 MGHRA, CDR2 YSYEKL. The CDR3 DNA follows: TGCGCCAGCAGCCAAGGGGTTTGGACTAGCGGGGGGGCCGGCGTCTTC. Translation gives CASSQGVWTSGGAGVF.

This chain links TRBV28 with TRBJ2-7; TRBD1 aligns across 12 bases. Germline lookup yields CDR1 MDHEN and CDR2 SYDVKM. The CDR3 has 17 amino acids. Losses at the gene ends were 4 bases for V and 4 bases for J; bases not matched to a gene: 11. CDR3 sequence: CASSSDTGTGGGYEQYF. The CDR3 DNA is TGTGCCAGCAGTTCCGACACCGGGACAGGGGGCGGATACGAGCAGTACTTC.

As DNA, the CDR3 is TGTGCCAGCAGCCTGGCCACAGATACGCAGTATTTT. This codes for CASSLATDTQYF. The rearrangement joins TRBV14 to TRBJ2-3, with D uncertain. CDR3 length equals 12 residues. In germline, CDR1 is SGHDN, CDR2 FVKESK. V lost 4 bases, J lost 2 bases, and 4 bases lay in between.

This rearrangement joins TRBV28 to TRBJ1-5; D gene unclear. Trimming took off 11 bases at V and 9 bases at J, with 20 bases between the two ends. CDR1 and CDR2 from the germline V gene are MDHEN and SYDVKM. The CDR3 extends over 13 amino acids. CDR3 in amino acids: CAHAVRNGVPQHF. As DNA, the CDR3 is TGTGCCCACGCGGTCAGAAACGGGGTGCCCCAGCATTTT.

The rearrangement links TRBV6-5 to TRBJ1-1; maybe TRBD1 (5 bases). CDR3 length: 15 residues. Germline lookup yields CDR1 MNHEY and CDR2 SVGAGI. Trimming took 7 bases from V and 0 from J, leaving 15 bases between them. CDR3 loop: CASTLRTNMNTEAFF. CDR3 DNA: TGTGCCAGCACTCTCCGGACAAACATGAACACTGAAGCTTTCTTT.

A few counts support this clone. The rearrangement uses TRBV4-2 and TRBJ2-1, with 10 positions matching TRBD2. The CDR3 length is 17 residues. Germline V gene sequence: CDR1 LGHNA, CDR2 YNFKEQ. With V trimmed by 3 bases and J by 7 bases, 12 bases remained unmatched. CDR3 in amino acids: CASSQTDPSGGRNEQFF. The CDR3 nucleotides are TGTGCCAGCAGCCAGACAGATCCTAGCGGGGGTCGGAATGAGCAGTTCTTC.

The CDR3 protein is CASSLVGQTNEKLFF. CDR3 coding DNA: TGTGCCAGCAGCTTGGTTGGACAGACTAATGAAAAACTGTTTTTT. The chain carries TRBV5-5 and TRBJ1-4, with a weak D call TRBD1 (6 bases). CDR3 length equals 15 residues. With 0 bases removed from V and 2 bases from J, the gap between germline ends came to 8 bases. Germline-derived CDR1 and CDR2 are SGHKS and YYEKEE (reference sequence).

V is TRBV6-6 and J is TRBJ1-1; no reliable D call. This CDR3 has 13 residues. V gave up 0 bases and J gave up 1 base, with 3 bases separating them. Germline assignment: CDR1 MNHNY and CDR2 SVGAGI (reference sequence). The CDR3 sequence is CASSYSANTEAFF. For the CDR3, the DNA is TGTGCCAGCAGTTACTCGGCGAACACTGAAGCTTTCTTT.

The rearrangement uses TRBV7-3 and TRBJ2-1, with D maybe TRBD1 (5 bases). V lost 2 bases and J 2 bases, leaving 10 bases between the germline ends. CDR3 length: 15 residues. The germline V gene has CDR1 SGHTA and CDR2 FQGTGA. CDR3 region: CASSLPQGPYNEQFF. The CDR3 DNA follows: TGTGCCAGCAGCTTACCCCAGGGCCCCTACAATGAGCAGTTCTTC.

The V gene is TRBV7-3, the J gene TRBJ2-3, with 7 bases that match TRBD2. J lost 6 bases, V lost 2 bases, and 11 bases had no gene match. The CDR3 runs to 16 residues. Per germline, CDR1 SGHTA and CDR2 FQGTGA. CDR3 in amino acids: CASSLGMGLAADTQYF. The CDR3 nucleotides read TGTGCCAGCAGCTTAGGAATGGGGCTAGCGGCCGATACGCAGTATTTT.

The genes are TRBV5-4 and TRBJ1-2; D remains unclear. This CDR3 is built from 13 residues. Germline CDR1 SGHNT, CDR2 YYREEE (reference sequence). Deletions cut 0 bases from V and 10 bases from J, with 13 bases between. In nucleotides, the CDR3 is TGTGCCAGCAGCTTGGATAGCCCGCGATCCTACACCTTC. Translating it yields CASSLDSPRSYTF. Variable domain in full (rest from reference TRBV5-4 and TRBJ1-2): ETGVTQSPTHLIKTRGQQVTLRCSSQSGHNTVSWYQQALGQGPQFIFQYYREEENGRGNFPPRFSGLQFPNYSSELNVNALELDDSALYLCASSLDSPRSYTFGSGTRLTVV.

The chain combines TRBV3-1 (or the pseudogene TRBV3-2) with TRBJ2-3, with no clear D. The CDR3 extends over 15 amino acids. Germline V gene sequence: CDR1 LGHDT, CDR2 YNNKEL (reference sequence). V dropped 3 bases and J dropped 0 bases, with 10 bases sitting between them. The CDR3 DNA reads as TGTGCCAGCAGCCAGGGCAGGCCCAGCACAGATACGCAGTATTTT. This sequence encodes CASSQGRPSTDTQYF.